The 25 T cell receptor beta chains below all came from one sample that was sequenced in a study of blood T cell repertoires in COVID-19 (TCRdb year 2020). Library creation used the immunoSEQ multiplex PCR assay. The immuneACCESS repertoire file appears here via TCRdb, limited to in-frame rearrangements. These files lack a portion of the clones; in checked studies, under half of the deficit traces to unresolved V genes, and the cause of the others is not known. Across this sample there are about 88,000 clones, with 80% to 90% seen only once. Around 10% of the sample lies in the top ten. The source material was peripheral blood. These receptors all come from a man older than 75 with acute or convalescent COVID-19.

This clone showed up just a few times. This chain uses TRBV5-6 with TRBJ1-5, with no clear D. This CDR3 contains 15 residues. CDR1 SGHDT and CDR2 YYEEEE come from the germline V gene. Trimming removed 4 bases from V and 0 bases from J, with 11 bases in between. Here the CDR3 DNA reads TGTGCCAGCAGCCTTTCGAGTTATAGCAATCAGCCCCAGCATTTT. Translation gives CASSLSSYSNQPQHF. Complete variable domain (other parts from reference TRBV5-6 and TRBJ1-5): DAGVTQSPTHLIKTRGQQVTLRCSPKSGHDTVSWYQQALGQGPQFIFQYYEEEERQRGNFPDRFSGHQFPNYSSELNVNALLLGDSALYLCASSLSSYSNQPQHFGDGTRLSIL.

V and J are TRBV11-2 and TRBJ2-3; D remains ambiguous. The germline CDR1 and CDR2 sequences are SGHAT and FQNNGV. The CDR3 length is 15 residues. The ends were cut back, 2 bases at V and 2 bases at J, with 11 bases in the middle. The CDR3 DNA reads TGTGCCAGCAGCTTATATCACAGAGTCACAGATACGCAGTATTTT. Residues: CASSLYHRVTDTQYF.

This chain connects TRBV5-4 to TRBJ1-2; no firm D call. The CDR3 extends over 13 amino acids. Germline values: CDR1 SGHNT, CDR2 YYREEE (reference sequence). V was shortened by 0 bases and J by 3 bases, with 6 bases between the two germline ends. The CDR3 coding sequence is TGTGCCAGCAGCTTGGGGGAGGACTATGGCTACACCTTC. Its translation: CASSLGEDYGYTF.

This clone turned up a few times. This chain connects TRBV3-1 (or the pseudogene TRBV3-2) to TRBJ1-2, with D possibly being TRBD1 (6 bases). The V gene's germline CDR1 is LGHDT and CDR2 YNNKEL (reference sequence). The CDR3 consists of 14 residues. Trimming shortened V by 1 base and J by 6 bases, and 12 bases separated the two germline ends. CDR3: CASSQVWTEDGYTF. The CDR3 DNA reads as TGTGCCAGCAGCCAAGTGTGGACAGAGGATGGCTACACCTTC.

The chain uses TRBV28 and TRBJ2-6, with TRBD2 identical over 7 bases. J lost 1 base, V lost 3 bases, and 9 bases had no gene match. The CDR3 sequence is 18 residues long. CDR1 and CDR2 (germline): MDHEN, SYDVKM. The CDR3 sequence: CASSFGGTQISGANVLTF. CDR3 DNA: TGTGCCAGCAGTTTCGGGGGGACCCAGATATCTGGGGCCAACGTCCTGACTTTC.

The chain links TRBV19 to TRBJ1-6; TRBD1 might be the D (6 bases). Between the trimmed V and J ends, which lost 8 bases and 6 bases, there was a span of 17 bases. Looked up from germline, CDR1 is LNHDA and CDR2 is SQIVND (reference sequence). This CDR3 has 15 amino acids. CDR3 nucleotide sequence: TGTGCCAGTTCTAAGGGGGAAGTCTCTAATTCACCCCTCCACTTT. This translates into CASSKGEVSNSPLHF. Together with reference TRBV19 and TRBJ1-6, the CDR3 gives the full variable domain: DGGITQSPKYLFRKEGQNVTLSCEQNLNHDAMYWYRQDPGQGLRLIYYSQIVNDFQKGDIAEGYSVSREKKESFPLTVTSAQKNPTAFYLCASSKGEVSNSPLHFGNGTRLTVT.

The chain links TRBV5-1 to TRBJ1-2; D perhaps matches TRBD1 (5 bases). The CDR3 runs 15 residues. In germline, CDR1 is SGHRS, CDR2 YFSETQ. Trimming removed 0 bases at V and 0 bases at J, with 9 bases between. CDR3 sequence: CASSLETAANYGYTF. CDR3 nucleotide sequence: TGCGCCAGCAGCTTGGAGACAGCAGCTAACTATGGCTACACCTTC. Variable domain in full (rest from reference TRBV5-1 and TRBJ1-2): KAGVTQTPRYLIKTRGQQVTLSCSPISGHRSVSWYQQTPGQGLQFLFEYFSETQRNKGNFPGRFSGRQFSNSRSEMNVSTLELGDSALYLCASSLETAANYGYTFGSGTRLTVV.

This rearrangement joins TRBV2 to TRBJ1-1; D is possibly TRBD1 (5 bases). Germline V gives CDR1 SNHLY, CDR2 FYNNEI. V was pared by 7 bases and J by 7 bases, with 13 bases between. This CDR3 has 12 amino acids. CDR3 in amino acids: CASTGAAGEAFF. DNA for the CDR3: TGTGCCAGCACTGGGGCGGCAGGTGAAGCTTTCTTT.

The chain recombines TRBV6-6 with TRBJ2-7, with 8 bases fitting TRBD1. This CDR3 spans 15 amino acids. V lost 6 bases to trimming and J lost 4 bases; unmatched junction nucleotides: 11. Germline CDR1 is MNHNY and CDR2 is SVGAGI (reference sequence). DNA for the CDR3: TGTGCCAGCAGCCAGGTTTCGACAGGGGATTACGAGCAGTACTTC. As protein: CASSQVSTGDYEQYF.

This chain connects TRBV29-1 to TRBJ1-1, with 10 positions matching TRBD1. Germline assignment: CDR1 SQVTM and CDR2 ANQGSEA. This CDR3 is built from 15 residues. V lost 3 bases and J lost 1; bases outside the gene matches: 5. CDR3 sequence reads: CSVDEGQGRNTEAFF. DNA for the CDR3: TGCAGCGTTGACGAGGGACAGGGGAGGAACACTGAAGCTTTCTTT.

This sequence joins TRBV19 and TRBJ1-6; 8 nucleotides agree with TRBD1. Germline CDR1 and CDR2: LNHDA and SQIVND (reference sequence). Germline trimming cut 9 bases from V and 9 bases from J; bases unmatched to any gene: 10. The CDR3 runs 14 residues. CDR3: CASDLGQGVSPLHF. In DNA form, the CDR3 reads TGTGCCAGCGACCTAGGACAGGGAGTTTCACCCCTCCACTTT. The variable domain in full, completed from reference TRBV19 and TRBJ1-6, reads DGGITQSPKYLFRKEGQNVTLSCEQNLNHDAMYWYRQDPGQGLRLIYYSQIVNDFQKGDIAEGYSVSREKKESFPLTVTSAQKNPTAFYLCASDLGQGVSPLHFGNGTRLTVT.

The chain combines TRBV5-6 with TRBJ2-7; TRBD1 is a possible D gene (5 bases). The CDR3 runs to 13 residues. Trimming took 4 bases from V and 3 from J, leaving 11 bases between them. Per the germline V gene, CDR1 is SGHDT and CDR2 is YYEEEE. The CDR3 reads CASSGKTGYEQYF. CDR3 bases: TGTGCCAGCAGCGGAAAAACAGGCTACGAGCAGTACTTC.

This rearrangement joins TRBV11-2 to TRBJ2-7, with 9 bases matching TRBD1. V lost 5 bases, J lost 4 bases, and 12 bases stayed unmatched. This CDR3 contains 16 residues. In germline, CDR1 is SGHAT, CDR2 FQNNGV. The CDR3 coding sequence is TGTGCCAGCAGCCAAGTCCGGGACAGGGTAGGGTACGAGCAGTACTTC. The encoded protein is CASSQVRDRVGYEQYF.

CDR3 sequence reads: CASSPDREPGYTF. CDR3 DNA sequence: TGTGCCAGCAGCCCCGACAGGGAGCCCGGCTACACCTTC. The chain combines TRBV4-2 with TRBJ1-2, with 7 bases that match TRBD1. Losses at the gene ends were 4 bases for V and 8 bases for J; bases not matched to a gene: 7. CDR1 and CDR2 from the germline V gene are LGHNA and YNFKEQ. The CDR3 runs to 13 residues.

The chain has TRBV10-3 and TRBJ1-1; 7 nucleotides align to TRBD1. The CDR3 is 14 amino acids. Germline V gene sequence: CDR1 ENHRY, CDR2 SYGVKD. Trimming cost V 6 bases and J 3 bases; bases outside gene matches: 7. The CDR3 region is CAIRARDRYTEAFF. In nucleotides, the CDR3 is TGTGCCATCAGGGCTAGGGACAGATACACTGAAGCTTTCTTT.

The chain links TRBV19 to TRBJ2-4, with 7 bases identical to TRBD1. The V and J ends lost 6 bases and 2 bases, in that order; junction bases with no gene match: 10. CDR1 is LNHDA and CDR2 is SQIVND in the germline V gene (reference sequence). This CDR3 comprises 16 residues. The CDR3 spells CASRTGALGTKNIQYF. The CDR3 nucleotides are TGTGCCAGTAGAACAGGGGCTCTGGGGACCAAAAACATTCAGTACTTC.

The CDR3 DNA reads TGTGCCAGCAGCGGACAGGGGGCTTATGGCTACACCTTC. Amino acids: CASSGQGAYGYTF. This chain connects TRBV7-2 to TRBJ1-2, with 11 bases identical to TRBD1. This CDR3 is 13 amino acids long. CDR1 and CDR2 (germline): SGHTA, FQGNSA. V shed 5 bases, J shed 5 bases, and the junction held 1 base outside the gene matches.

V usage is TRBV5-5 and J usage is TRBJ2-5, with 9 nucleotides matching TRBD2. This CDR3 region has 16 residues. Germline-derived CDR1 and CDR2 are SGHKS and YYEKEE (reference sequence). Trimming at V came to 3 bases and at J to 5 bases, leaving 11 bases not matched to a gene. CDR3 DNA: TGTGCCAGCAGCTCCGGTGGTAGCGGGAGCGAGGAGACCCAGTACTTC. Translation gives CASSSGGSGSEETQYF.

The chain links TRBV27 to TRBJ2-5; TRBD1 matches 12 bases. From germline, CDR1 is MNHEY and CDR2 SMNVEV (reference sequence). This CDR3 contains 15 residues. V lost 5 bases, J lost 5 bases, and 6 bases stayed unmatched. Written as DNA, the CDR3 is TGTGCCAGCAGTCCTGGGACAGGGGGCGCTGAGACCCAGTACTTC. It encodes CASSPGTGGAETQYF.

V usage is TRBV19 and J usage is TRBJ1-5; D is ambiguous. The germline CDR1 and CDR2 sequences are LNHDA and SQIVND (reference sequence). This CDR3 contains 16 residues. V was trimmed by 5 bases and J by 5 bases, leaving 19 bases between them. For the CDR3, the DNA is TGTGCCAGTAGTTTCACTCCTGGTGTTCTCGATCAGCCCCAGCATTTT. Translated, it gives CASSFTPGVLDQPQHF.

This chain joins TRBV5-1 and TRBJ2-1; D is perhaps TRBD2 (7 bases). Germline-derived CDR1 and CDR2 are SGHRS and YFSETQ. The CDR3 runs 15 residues. With 0 bases removed from V and 4 bases from J, the gap between germline ends came to 11 bases. CDR3 nucleotides: TGCGCCAGCAGCTTGGTGGCGGGGGCGTACAATGAGCAGTTCTTC. This sequence encodes CASSLVAGAYNEQFF.

This clone was detected once. This CDR3 is CASMLDSLGIQYF. CDR3 bases: TGTGCCAGCATGCTGGACTCCTTGGGCATTCAGTACTTC. This chain links TRBV2 with TRBJ2-4, with D maybe TRBD2 (5 bases). Germline V lookup: CDR1 SNHLY, CDR2 FYNNEI. This CDR3 is 13 amino acids long. V lost 7 bases, J lost 9 bases, and 16 bases lay in between.

The chain joins TRBV18 to TRBJ1-1; D remains ambiguous. The germline V gene has CDR1 KGHSH and CDR2 LQKENI. CDR3 length equals 13 residues. V lost 4 bases to trimming and J lost 5 bases, with 11 bases between them. The CDR3 here is CASSQGSGTEAFF. Here the CDR3 DNA reads TGTGCCAGCTCACAGGGCTCGGGGACTGAAGCTTTCTTT.

The chain has TRBV7-9 and TRBJ1-1; the D is unclear. The V gene's germline CDR1 is SEHNR and CDR2 FQNEAQ (reference sequence). This CDR3 contains 11 residues. Trimming stripped 5 bases from V and 10 bases from J, with 11 bases between. The CDR3 nucleotides are TGTGCCAGCAGCCCAGAGGTTGTAGCTTTCTTT. It encodes CASSPEVVAFF.

This chain uses TRBV28 with TRBJ1-6; weak D call: TRBD1 (5 bases). This CDR3 is 15 amino acids long. Looked up from germline, CDR1 is MDHEN and CDR2 is SYDVKM. V gave up 7 bases and J gave up 0 bases, with 10 bases separating them. Here the CDR3 DNA reads TGTGCCAGCAAAGACAGTGGCTCCTATAATTCACCCCTCCACTTT. Encoded protein: CASKDSGSYNSPLHF. The variable domain in full, with the rest retrieved from reference TRBV28 and TRBJ1-6, is DVKVTQSSRYLVKRTGEKVFLECVQDMDHENMFWYRQDPGLGLRLIYFSYDVKMKEKGDIPEGYSVSREKKERFSLILESASTNQTSMYLCASKDSGSYNSPLHFGNGTRLTVT.